A selection of T cell receptor beta chains follows, all from one sample in a study of T-cell reconstitution after alpha-beta-depleted transplantation in children. One entry per CDR3 protein results from TCRdb running MiXCR on the PCR reads. The sample yields some 830,000 distinct CDR3 sequences, around 15% seen once. Material: PBMCs, mostly from graft donor cells, obtained 360 days after TCRalphabeta/CD19-depleted stem cell transplant. The receptors were sampled from a male patient younger than 18 who had a stem cell transplant for acute lymphoblastic leukemia, so the T cells may come from the graft donor. CDR3s include the opening cysteine and the closing phenylalanine or tryptophan. The D gene is left open where the match is weak. The listing skips clone size in some rows; elsewhere it reads once, few, many or a size class.

j_call v_call clone_size d_call cdr3_aa cdr3_nt
TRBJ1-5 TRBV27 . . CASSSTGPGQPQHF TGTGCCAGCAGTTCCACAGGGCCGGGACAGCCCCAGCATTTT
TRBJ2-1 TRBV12-3/TRBV12-4 few TRBD2 CASSLYPGTSTQSSYNEQFF TGTGCCAGCAGTCTATACCCGGGGACTAGCACCCAGAGCTCCTACAATGAGCAGTTCTTC
TRBJ1-6 TRBV28 . TRBD1 CASSFGRQGGNSPLHF TGTGCCAGCAGTTTCGGCCGACAGGGAGGTAATTCACCCCTCCACTTT
TRBJ2-7 TRBV7-2 many . CASSLGSLAYEQYF TGTGCCAGCAGCTTAGGTAGCCTTGCCTACGAGCAGTACTTC
TRBJ2-7 TRBV18 . TRBD2 CASSPERLAGPSYEQYF TGTGCCAGCTCACCAGAACGACTAGCGGGACCATCCTACGAGCAGTACTTC
TRBJ2-7 TRBV7-6 . . CASSFSTAPYEQYF TGTGCCAGCAGCTTCTCCACAGCCCCCTACGAGCAGTACTTC
TRBJ2-3 TRBV10-2 few . CASSERRESDTQYF TGCGCCAGCAGTGAGAGACGGGAGTCAGATACGCAGTATTTT
TRBJ1-1 TRBV3-1 . . CASSQGDRLNTEAFF TGTGCCAGCAGCCAAGGTGACAGATTGAACACTGAAGCTTTCTTT
TRBJ2-5 TRBV9 many . CASSVVGGQETQYF TGTGCCAGCAGCGTAGTTGGGGGGCAAGAGACCCAGTACTTC
TRBJ2-2 TRBV5-5 . TRBD2 CASSITSGVTGELFF TGTGCCAGCAGCATTACTAGCGGGGTCACCGGGGAGCTGTTTTTT
TRBJ2-1 TRBV7-9 few . CASSFLAEQFF TGTGCCAGCAGCTTCCTAGCGGAGCAGTTCTTC
TRBJ2-7 TRBV28 . . CASSLRQVPERIRYF TGTGCCAGCAGTTTGCGACAAGTCCCTGAACGGATCCGGTACTTC
TRBJ2-1 TRBV27 . TRBD1 CASTPGTAIYNEQFF TGTGCCAGCACTCCCGGGACAGCAATATACAATGAGCAGTTCTTC
TRBJ2-2 TRBV11-2 . TRBD2 CASSTPLRGDTGELFF TGTGCCAGCAGCACCCCCCTCCGGGGGGACACCGGGGAGCTGTTTTTT